The sequence of this T cell receptor beta chain was determined in a study of human T cells and chemical hapten exposure. Background on the study: Scalp application of diphenylcyclopropenone was performed weekly in patients across the entire approximately 25-week study.

Study-level results: Patch test score rose with PT1 expanded TCRs, significant at 8, 16, 32, not 4. TCRs above 1 in 1000 frequency did not change with DPC sensitization.

Trimming removed 5 bases from V and 2 bases from J; junction bases left unmatched: 6. CDR3 size: 15 residues. Germline V gives CDR1 SGHTA, CDR2 FQGNSA. Unique molecular identifiers were attached to individual cDNA molecules within the library. TCRdb reprocessed the RACE reads via MiXCR and lists one record per CDR3 protein. This table holds 45,000 to 60,000 distinct CDR3 sequences, roughly a tenth found once. Details on this clonotype: Its target is not known.

Time point described: patch test 1, 2 weeks after DPC sensitization. Treatment defined: therapeutic diphenylcyclopropenone sensitization with weekly scalp DPC. The chain uses TRBV7-2 and TRBJ2-1, with TRBD1 matching over 7 bases. The TCR originated in a woman in her forties with alopecia areata. Some clones in this sample may be carry-over from other donors' samples. The specimen was whole blood, collected in connection with sensitization to the hapten diphenylcyclopropenone (DPC). The CDR3 here is CASSPDRVAYNEQFF. CDR3 bases: TGTGCCAGCAGCCCCGACAGGGTTGCCTACAATGAGCAGTTCTTC.